These 25 T cell receptor beta chains originate from one sample sequenced in a study of cytomegalovirus exposure and HLA in healthy donors. Primers: 60 Vbeta forward and 13 Jbeta reverse. Assay: immunoSEQ multiplex PCR; the TCRdb copy retains only in-frame clones and omits some. This table has 95,000 to 150,000 clones, 7% to 9.5% appearing once. Sequencing used PBMCs. The receptors shown here come from a woman between 35 and 50 years old in good health and CMV-seropositive.

This clone was seen a few times. The rearrangement uses TRBV19 and TRBJ2-2, with 7 bases that match TRBD1. The CDR3 runs 17 residues. Looked up from germline, CDR1 is LNHDA and CDR2 is SQIVND (reference sequence). V was pared by 3 bases and J by 5 bases, with 12 bases of the junction left unmatched. Written as DNA, the CDR3 is TGTGCCAGTAGTATTTTCCCCCGACAGGGAAGTACCGGGGAGCTGTTTTTT. Translation: CASSIFPRQGSTGELFF.

On this clone: Other DNA sequences of this sample code for an identical CDR3. This chain links TRBV25-1 with TRBJ2-2; D possibly corresponds to TRBD2 (5 bases). V lost 4 bases to trimming and J lost 4 bases, with 13 bases between them. Germline V gives CDR1 MGHDK, CDR2 SYGVNS. CDR3 length equals 15 residues. The CDR3 loop reads CASSVTVAGTGELFF. The CDR3 nucleotides read TGTGCCAGCAGTGTTACAGTGGCGGGCACCGGGGAGCTGTTTTTT.

This chain connects TRBV7-9 to TRBJ2-3; the match to TRBD1 covers 11 bases. CDR3 length equals 16 residues. Trimming removed 6 bases from V and 6 bases from J; junction bases left unmatched: 11. The germline CDR1 and CDR2 sequences are SEHNR and FQNEAQ (reference sequence). The CDR3 protein is CASSLFGTGGSDTQYF. The CDR3 DNA is TGTGCCAGCAGTTTATTTGGGACAGGGGGTTCGGATACGCAGTATTTT.

V usage is TRBV27 and J usage is TRBJ2-5; tentatively, D is TRBD1 (6 bases). The J call is in doubt because the DNA end fits TRBJ2-7 better. CDR3 length: 12 residues. In germline, CDR1 is MNHEY, CDR2 SMNVEV (reference sequence). CDR3 loop: CASSLAGDEQYF. DNA for the CDR3: TGTGCCAGCAGTTTGGCAGGGGACGAGCAGTACTTC.

The sample holds a few counts of this clone. The V and J genes are TRBV27 and TRBJ1-1; a weak D match, TRBD1 (6 bases). This CDR3 is built from 11 residues. V lost 6 bases and J lost 8, with 10 bases in between. Germline assignment: CDR1 MNHEY and CDR2 SMNVEV (reference sequence). The CDR3 loop is CASSDRGEAFF. The DNA of the CDR3 is TGTGCCAGCAGCGATAGGGGGGAAGCTTTCTTT.

The gene calls are TRBV9 and TRBJ1-6; 8 bases agree with TRBD1. The CDR3 is made up of 15 amino acids. Trimming took 4 bases from V and 5 from J; bases not matched to a gene: 5. Germline CDR1 SGDLS, CDR2 YYNGEE. The CDR3 sequence: CASSRGQGDNSPLHF. CDR3 nucleotides: TGTGCCAGCAGCCGCGGACAGGGAGATAATTCACCCCTCCACTTT.

This clone was seen only a few times. This chain uses TRBV6-1 with TRBJ2-3; 10 bases agree with TRBD2. Germline values: CDR1 MNHNS, CDR2 SASEGT. The CDR3 spans 15 residues. The CDR3 loop is CASDLAGDGTDTQYF. The CDR3 nucleotides read TGTGCTTCGGACCTAGCGGGGGACGGCACAGATACGCAGTATTTT.

This clone was counted only a few times. The chain carries TRBV7-3 and TRBJ2-1; 12 nucleotides line up with TRBD1. CDR1 is SGHTA, CDR2 FQGTGA, per germline. The CDR3 extends over 14 amino acids. V lost 5 bases and J lost 9; bases outside the gene matches: 5. The CDR3 DNA is TGTGCCAGCAGCGGGACAGGGGGCGGGGGTGAGCAGTTCTTC. Protein sequence: CASSGTGGGGEQFF. The entire variable domain, with the rest obtained from reference TRBV7-3 and TRBJ2-1, is as follows: GAGVSQTPSNKVTEKGKYVELRCDPISGHTALYWYRQSLGQGPEFLIYFQGTGAADDSGLPNDRFFAVRPEGSVSTLKIQRTERGDSAVYLCASSGTGGGGEQFFGPGTRLTVL.

The V call is TRBV12-5, the J call TRBJ1-3; a weak D match, TRBD1 (5 bases). From germline, CDR1 is LGHNT and CDR2 FRNRAP. The CDR3 is 12 residues long. V lost 5 bases and J 7 bases, leaving 9 bases between the germline ends. The CDR3 DNA reads TGTGCTAGTGGTCCCCCAGGGAACACCATATATTTT. Its protein product is CASGPPGNTIYF.

This clone was found a few times. The chain links TRBV7-6 to TRBJ2-1; TRBD1 is a possible D gene (6 bases). Germline CDR1 reads SGHVS; CDR2 reads FNYEAQ. This CDR3 has 16 amino acids. Trimming stripped 2 bases from V and 5 bases from J, with 16 bases between. This CDR3 reads CASSLLTGPPHNEQFF. DNA of the CDR3: TGTGCCAGCAGCTTACTAACAGGGCCGCCTCACAATGAGCAGTTCTTC.

The chain couples TRBV13 to TRBJ2-5, with 7 bases aligning to TRBD1. The CDR3 is 16 residues long. J gave up 5 bases and V 4 bases, and 13 bases lay outside the gene matches. The germline gives CDR1 PRHDT, CDR2 FYEKMQ (reference sequence). The CDR3 here is CASSSHGQARGETQYF. DNA for the CDR3: TGTGCCAGCAGCTCCCACGGACAGGCCCGAGGGGAGACCCAGTACTTC.

This clone was seen a handful of times. The V gene is TRBV30, the J gene TRBJ2-5; D is possibly TRBD1 (6 bases). CDR1 is GTSNPN, CDR2 SVGIG, per germline (reference sequence). Trimming stripped 1 base from V and 7 bases from J, with 13 bases between. The CDR3 loop spans 13 amino acids. The CDR3 nucleotides read TGTGCCTGGAGTGGGGGGCAAGGCGGGACCCAGTACTTC. This codes for CAWSGGQGGTQYF.

This clone was counted a single time. This chain joins TRBV19 and TRBJ1-1; 10 bases agree with TRBD1. This CDR3 has 15 residues. CDR1 is LNHDA and CDR2 is SQIVND in the germline V gene (reference sequence). J lost 6 bases, V lost 1 base, and 5 bases had no gene match. CDR3 sequence reads: CASSIGTGGRAEAFF. The CDR3 DNA sequence: TGTGCCAGTAGTATAGGGACAGGGGGGAGAGCTGAAGCTTTCTTT.

The sample holds a few counts of this clone. V is TRBV19 and J is TRBJ2-5; D is perhaps TRBD2 (6 bases). V shed 8 bases and J shed 5 bases, with 21 bases lying between them. The CDR3 covers 15 residues. The V gene's germline CDR1 is LNHDA and CDR2 SQIVND (reference sequence). The DNA for the CDR3 is TGTGCCAGTTCCCGGGCCGGGGGACTGAAGGAGACCCAGTACTTC. It translates to CASSRAGGLKETQYF.

This clone was counted between two and nine times. The CDR3 DNA follows: TGTGCCTGGAGTGGAGGCGGGGCCTCCGGGGAGCTGTTTTTT. It is translated as CAWSGGGASGELFF. V is TRBV30 and J is TRBJ2-2; possible D gene TRBD2, 6 bases. The ends were cut back, 1 base at V and 6 bases at J, with 12 bases in the middle. Per germline, CDR1 GTSNPN and CDR2 SVGIG (reference sequence). This CDR3 region has 14 residues.

V is TRBV5-1 and J is TRBJ2-1; 12 nucleotides line up with TRBD2. There are 16 residues in the CDR3. Germline V gene lookup returns CDR1 SGHRS and CDR2 YFSETQ. The V segment lost 4 bases and the J segment 6 bases; nucleotides outside the gene matches: 8. The CDR3 loop is CASSGVSSGGANEQFF. CDR3 in DNA: TGCGCCAGCAGCGGCGTATCTAGCGGGGGGGCCAATGAGCAGTTCTTC.

CDR3: CASTTSGGHSVEQYF. The DNA for the CDR3 is TGTGCCAGTACGACCTCCGGGGGGCATTCTGTCGAGCAGTACTTC. The rearrangement uses TRBV2 and TRBJ2-7, with D possibly being TRBD2 (7 bases). CDR1 is SNHLY, CDR2 FYNNEI, per germline. V lost 9 bases to trimming and J lost 6 bases, with 24 bases between them. The CDR3 has 15 residues.

There are a few counts of this clone. This chain uses TRBV6-1 with TRBJ1-6, with a weak D call TRBD1 (6 bases). Germline V gives CDR1 MNHNS, CDR2 SASEGT. The CDR3 length is 17 residues. The germline V and J ends were trimmed by 4 bases and 0 bases, with 13 bases remaining between them. CDR3: CASSATGFSSYNSPLHF. The CDR3 DNA is TGTGCCAGCAGTGCGACAGGATTCAGCTCCTATAATTCACCCCTCCACTTT.

The chain carries TRBV11-2 and TRBJ1-2; no firm D call. Trimming took off 1 base at V and 1 base at J, with 7 bases between the two ends. The CDR3 covers 14 residues. The germline V gene encodes CDR1 SGHAT and CDR2 FQNNGV. The CDR3: CASSLGPYNYGYTF. CDR3 nucleotide sequence: TGTGCCAGCAGCTTAGGGCCATATAACTATGGCTACACCTTC. The full variable domain, in which reference TRBV11-2 and TRBJ1-2 provide the parts outside the CDR3, is EAGVAQSPRYKIIEKRQSVAFWCNPISGHATLYWYQQILGQGPKLLIQFQNNGVVDDSQLPKDRFSAERLKGVDSTLKIQPAKLEDSAVYLCASSLGPYNYGYTFGSGTRLTVV.

The J gene is TRBJ2-7, the V gene TRBV30; D not certain. Germline-derived CDR1 and CDR2 are GTSNPN and SVGIG (reference sequence). Trimming pared 0 bases from V and 2 bases from J, leaving 14 bases between. The CDR3 runs 15 residues. The CDR3 loop is CAWSVGDAAAYEQYF. CDR3 nucleotide sequence: TGTGCCTGGAGTGTAGGAGACGCTGCGGCCTACGAGCAGTACTTC.

Ten or more counts support this clone. The chain combines TRBV28 with TRBJ1-4; D may be TRBD1 (6 bases). V was shortened by 2 bases and J by 9 bases, with 13 bases between the two germline ends. This CDR3 comprises 14 residues. Germline CDR1 reads MDHEN; CDR2 reads SYDVKM. CDR3 DNA: TGTGCCAGCAGTTTACGAGGACAGCGGCAAAAACTGTTTTTT. It translates to CASSLRGQRQKLFF.

The chain employs TRBV4-1 and TRBJ1-5; D possibly corresponds to TRBD1 (6 bases). Germline V gene data show CDR1 as MGHRA and CDR2 as YSYEKL. V was shortened by 1 base and J by 6 bases, with 16 bases between the two germline ends. This CDR3 has 16 residues. The CDR3 spells CASSQGQGRGPQPQHF. As DNA, the CDR3 is TGCGCCAGCAGCCAAGGTCAGGGGCGAGGACCTCAGCCCCAGCATTTT.

The chain is built from TRBV2 and TRBJ1-1; D might be TRBD1 (6 bases). CDR3 size: 15 residues. The germline V gene encodes CDR1 SNHLY and CDR2 FYNNEI. Trimming pared 3 bases from V and 1 base from J, leaving 12 bases between. The CDR3 sequence is CASSDWGHSNTEAFF. The CDR3 nucleotides are TGTGCCAGCAGTGATTGGGGACACTCGAACACTGAAGCTTTCTTT.

This clone was counted only a few times. CDR3 sequence: CASSSTGIDQPQHF. The CDR3 region has the DNA TGTGCCAGCAGTTCGACGGGTATTGATCAGCCCCAGCATTTT. The V gene is TRBV6-1, the J gene TRBJ1-5, with D unresolved. The CDR3 has 14 residues. In germline, CDR1 is MNHNS, CDR2 SASEGT. The V and J ends lost 5 bases and 5 bases respectively, with 13 bases between them.

The V and J genes are TRBV6-1 and TRBJ1-1; 12 nucleotides agree with TRBD1. With 6 bases clipped from V and 4 bases from J, the junction kept 21 bases outside the gene matches. The CDR3 spans 20 residues. CDR1 and CDR2 from the germline V gene are MNHNS and SASEGT. CDR3 DNA: TGTGCCAGCAGGGAATTGGGGTGGCGGGCCGGGACAGGGGGCGGCACTGAAGCTTTCTTT. It codes for CASRELGWRAGTGGGTEAFF.